The 28 T cell receptor beta chains below were found in one sample sequenced in a study of spatial heterogeneity in lung cancer. The study, taken as a whole, reports: Tumors with more nonsynonymous mutations had more expanded intratumoral alpha and beta TCRs.

Regarding time point: sample taken at primary tumor resection. TCRdb used MiXCR to reprocess the 5' RACE reads, holding one entry per CDR3 protein. The sample holds 4,000 to 5,000 distinct CDR3 sequences; 8.4% are singletons and the top ten take less than 20%. Their antigen targets remain unknown. Specimen: lung tumor tissue, collected at surgery. These receptor sequences come from a female donor with early-stage non-small cell lung cancer.

The gene calls are TRBV19 and TRBJ1-2; D remains unclear. V lost 6 bases and J 3 bases, leaving 11 bases between the germline ends. Germline V gene sequence: CDR1 LNHDA, CDR2 SQIVND (reference sequence). The CDR3 contains 13 residues. CDR3 nucleotides: TGTGCCAGTAGGAGGGCGGAGGACTATGGCTACACCTTC. This codes for CASRRAEDYGYTF.

This chain connects TRBV24-1 to TRBJ1-1; unclear D gene. Trimming pared 7 bases from V and 0 bases from J, leaving 8 bases between. Germline loops: CDR1 KGHDR, CDR2 SFDVKD. This CDR3 has 13 amino acids. The DNA of the CDR3 is TGTGCCACCAGCCGGCGGATGAACACTGAAGCTTTCTTT. This translates into CATSRRMNTEAFF.

This clonotype is labeled medium-sized. The rearrangement uses TRBV12-3 or TRBV12-4 and TRBJ2-7; D not certain. The length of the CDR3 is 12 residues. V gave up 3 bases and J gave up 4 bases, with 7 bases separating them. The DNA of the CDR3 is TGTGCCAGCAGTTTCGAGGCGTACGAGCAGTACTTC. It yields the protein CASSFEAYEQYF.

The gene calls are TRBV7-9 and TRBJ1-4; 9 bases are a match to TRBD1. Unmatched junction bases numbered 8, after V lost 6 bases and J lost 6 bases. This CDR3 region has 15 residues. Germline-derived CDR1 and CDR2 are SEHNR and FQNEAQ (reference sequence). This CDR3 reads CASSRTGTGYEKLFF. The CDR3 nucleotides are TGTGCCAGCAGTCGCACCGGGACAGGGTATGAAAAACTGTTTTTT. Filled out from reference TRBV7-9 and TRBJ1-4, the complete variable domain reads DTGVSQNPRHKITKRGQNVTFRCDPISEHNRLYWYRQTLGQGPEFLTYFQNEAQLEKSRLLSDRFSAERPKGSFSTLEIQRTEQGDSAMYLCASSRTGTGYEKLFFGSGTQLSVL.

The chain is built from TRBV2 and TRBJ2-7, with D unclear. V lost 10 bases and J lost 1, with 17 bases in between. Germline V lookup: CDR1 SNHLY, CDR2 FYNNEI. CDR3 length equals 14 residues. CDR3: CATKRALLSYEQYF. The CDR3 DNA reads as TGTGCCACCAAACGGGCCCTTCTTTCCTACGAGCAGTACTTC.

The chain employs TRBV11-2 and TRBJ2-3; unclear D gene. Per germline, CDR1 SGHAT and CDR2 FQNNGV. There are 16 residues in the CDR3. V was trimmed by 0 bases and J by 2 bases, leaving 12 bases between them. The chain's CDR3 is CASSLEMGQITDTQYF. The DNA for the CDR3 is TGTGCCAGCAGCTTAGAAATGGGTCAGATCACAGATACGCAGTATTTT.

With regard to this clonotype: One junction end does not reproduce the germline sequence, and a read error may be involved. The chain uses TRBV12-3 or TRBV12-4 and TRBJ2-4, with TRBD1 matching 12 bases. The CDR3 runs 15 residues. In DNA, the CDR3 is TGTGCCAGCAGCCCGGGACAGGGGGCCACAAACATTCAGTACTTC. Translated: CASSPGQGATNIQYF.

This chain uses TRBV5-4 with TRBJ2-5, with TRBD2 identical over 11 bases. Losses at the gene ends were 1 base for V and 5 bases for J; bases not matched to a gene: 4. CDR1 and CDR2 from the germline V gene are SGHNT and YYREEE (reference sequence). CDR3 length: 15 amino acids. This chain's CDR3 is CASSLRLAGSETQYF. The CDR3 DNA reads TGTGCCAGCAGCTTGAGACTAGCGGGGAGCGAGACCCAGTACTTC.

The chain recombines TRBV7-9 with TRBJ2-1; D is ambiguous. The CDR3 has 14 residues. The V gene lost 5 bases and the J gene lost 3 bases, with 11 bases spanning the gap. Germline V lookup: CDR1 SEHNR, CDR2 FQNEAQ (reference sequence). As DNA, the CDR3 is TGTGCCAGCAGCCGCTCCCAAGGCTACAATGAGCAGTTCTTC. Translation gives CASSRSQGYNEQFF.

In this sample, this clonotype turned up once. The genes are TRBV5-8 and TRBJ2-7, with 7 bases aligning to TRBD2. In germline, CDR1 is SGHTS, CDR2 YDEGEE. Trimming at V came to 0 bases and at J to 2 bases, leaving 2 bases not matched to a gene. The CDR3 runs to 14 residues. The CDR3: CASSLVGTTYEQYF. In DNA, the CDR3 is TGTGCCAGCAGCTTGGTTGGGACTACCTACGAGCAGTACTTC.

This clonotype appeared a few times. The chain recombines TRBV5-1 with TRBJ1-3, with D uncertain. This CDR3 region has 11 residues. Germline V CDR1 and CDR2: SGHRS, YFSETQ. V gave up 9 bases and J gave up 2 bases, with 6 bases separating them. The CDR3 sequence is CATPPGNTIYF. DNA of the CDR3: TGCGCCACCCCCCCTGGAAACACCATATATTTT.

This clonotype was counted a few times. The rearrangement uses TRBV19 and TRBJ1-5; 7 bases line up with TRBD1. The CDR3 covers 13 residues. Germline trimming cut 9 bases from V and 0 bases from J; bases unmatched to any gene: 2. Germline lookup yields CDR1 LNHDA and CDR2 SQIVND (reference sequence). This CDR3 reads CASGTDSNQPQHF. DNA for the CDR3: TGTGCCAGCGGGACAGATAGCAATCAGCCCCAGCATTTT.

By frequency in the sample, this clonotype is medium-sized. The V call is TRBV28, the J call TRBJ1-5, with D possibly being TRBD1 (5 bases). CDR1 and CDR2 from the germline V gene are MDHEN and SYDVKM. There are 16 residues in the CDR3. With 6 bases removed from V and 2 bases from J, the gap between germline ends came to 17 bases. This CDR3 reads CASSQIRGWGNQPQHF. The CDR3 DNA reads as TGTGCCAGCAGCCAAATTAGGGGATGGGGCAATCAGCCCCAGCATTTT.

This clonotype was counted many times. The rearrangement joins TRBV4-1 to TRBJ2-5; 7 nucleotides line up with TRBD1. V dropped 0 bases and J dropped 5; count of bases not matched to a gene: 6. The CDR3 is made up of 15 amino acids. From germline, CDR1 is MGHRA and CDR2 YSYEKL. The CDR3 sequence is CASSQDRGLGETQYF. For the CDR3, the DNA is TGCGCCAGCAGCCAAGATAGGGGGCTCGGGGAGACCCAGTACTTC.

This clonotype came up a few times. CDR3 in amino acids: CASSSPGQGDPFNSPLHF. CDR3 bases: TGTGCCAGCAGTTCCCCGGGACAGGGTGATCCTTTTAATTCACCCCTCCACTTT. The rearrangement links TRBV28 to TRBJ1-6; 9 bases match TRBD1. CDR1 is MDHEN, CDR2 SYDVKM, per germline. With V trimmed by 4 bases and J by 6 bases, 13 bases remained unmatched. This CDR3 contains 18 residues.

By share, this clonotype counts as medium-sized. The chain uses TRBV19 and TRBJ2-5, with a weak D call TRBD2 (5 bases). Trimming stripped 7 bases from V and 5 bases from J, with 14 bases between. This CDR3 comprises 13 residues. Per the germline V gene, CDR1 is LNHDA and CDR2 is SQIVND (reference sequence). CDR3 nucleotide sequence: TGTGCCAGTAACGGGGTCCCGTCGGAGACCCAGTACTTC. This sequence encodes CASNGVPSETQYF.

The chain carries TRBV7-2 and TRBJ2-5; D tentatively reads TRBD1 or TRBD2 (5 bases each). The CDR3 spans 15 residues. The V gene lost 6 bases and the J gene lost 3 bases, with 17 bases spanning the gap. CDR1 and CDR2 (germline): SGHTA, FQGNSA. CDR3 coding DNA: TGTGCCAGCAGTGGGACCACCGTTACGAAAGAGACCCAGTACTTC. Its protein is CASSGTTVTKETQYF. Based on the CDR3 plus reference TRBV7-2 and TRBJ2-5, the full variable domain is GAGVSQSPSNKVTEKGKDVELRCDPISGHTALYWYRQSLGQGLEFLIYFQGNSAPDKSGLPSDRFSAERTGGSVSTLTIQRTQQEDSAVYLCASSGTTVTKETQYFGPGTRLLVL.

The gene calls are TRBV7-2 and TRBJ1-2; D is ambiguous. Germline lookup yields CDR1 SGHTA and CDR2 FQGNSA. CDR3 length equals 12 residues. V lost 2 bases, J lost 4 bases, and 5 bases lay in between. The CDR3 protein is CASSLSAYGYTF. CDR3 nucleotides: TGTGCCAGCAGCTTATCAGCCTATGGCTACACCTTC.

The chain uses TRBV6-1 and TRBJ2-3, with D tentatively TRBD2 (6 bases). This CDR3 spans 15 amino acids. Deletions cut 6 bases from V and 4 bases from J, with 17 bases between. CDR1 is MNHNS, CDR2 SASEGT, per germline. The CDR3 coding sequence is TGTGCCAGCAGCGGCGGGGCGGTCGTGGCAGATACGCAGTATTTT. Amino acid sequence: CASSGGAVVADTQYF.

Judged by abundance, this clonotype is medium-sized (0.01 to 0.1%). The V gene is TRBV6-2 or TRBV6-3, the J gene TRBJ1-1, with TRBD1 identical over 8 bases. Germline loops: CDR1 MNHEY, CDR2 SVGEGT. V lost 1 base and J lost 0; bases outside the gene matches: 7. CDR3 length: 17 residues. CDR3 bases: TGTGCCAGCAGTTACTTCGGACAGGGAGGACTGAACACTGAAGCTTTCTTT. It yields the protein CASSYFGQGGLNTEAFF.

Judged by abundance, this clonotype is large. V usage is TRBV4-1 and J usage is TRBJ2-1, with TRBD1 as a possible D gene (5 bases). This CDR3 comprises 15 residues. Germline CDR1 and CDR2: MGHRA and YSYEKL. The V and J ends lost 7 bases and 6 bases respectively, with 19 bases between them. In nucleotides, the CDR3 is TGCGCCAGCAAGCCACCGGGCAGGGTTGGCAATGAGCAGTTCTTC. It is translated as CASKPPGRVGNEQFF.

There are a few counts of this clonotype. This chain links TRBV10-3 with TRBJ2-6; D remains unclear. The V and J ends lost 0 bases and 4 bases respectively, with 10 bases between them. The CDR3 spans 16 residues. Germline assignment: CDR1 ENHRY and CDR2 SYGVKD. The CDR3 spells CAISESLGMGANVLTF. For the CDR3, the DNA is TGTGCCATCAGTGAGTCGCTGGGTATGGGGGCCAACGTCCTGACTTTC.

This chain links TRBV9 with TRBJ2-1, with no clear D. Between the trimmed V and J ends, which lost 4 bases and 11 bases, there was a span of 13 bases. The CDR3 runs to 12 residues. Germline values: CDR1 SGDLS, CDR2 YYNGEE. The CDR3 loop is CASSSSSSQQFF. The CDR3 region has the DNA TGTGCCAGCAGCTCGAGCTCCAGTCAGCAGTTCTTC.

By share, this clonotype ranks as medium-sized. The chain links TRBV6-2 or TRBV6-3 to TRBJ2-3, with D possibly being TRBD2 (5 bases). This CDR3 spans 15 amino acids. Looked up from germline, CDR1 is MNHEY and CDR2 is SVGEGT. Trimming cost V 9 bases and J 9 bases, with 25 bases left between them. This chain's CDR3 is CASLPYPFLAPTQYF. DNA of the CDR3: TGTGCCAGTCTACCCTACCCTTTTCTAGCCCCGACGCAGTATTTT.

V gene TRBV7-9 combines with J gene TRBJ1-1, with TRBD1 matching over 10 bases. This CDR3 has 14 amino acids. V was clipped by 6 bases and J by 11 bases; unmatched bases: 12. CDR1 SEHNR and CDR2 FQNEAQ come from the germline V gene (reference sequence). For the CDR3, the DNA is TGTGCCAGCAGACCAGAGTTTCCGGGACAGGGGGCTTTCTTT. As protein: CASRPEFPGQGAFF.

By frequency in the sample, this clonotype is medium-sized. CDR3 loop: CASSPQYRGLEYGYTF. CDR3 nucleotides: TGTGCCAGCAGCCCCCAGTACAGGGGCCTTGAATATGGCTACACCTTC. J is TRBJ1-2 and V is TRBV7-3; 7 bases agree with TRBD1. CDR3 length equals 16 residues. The germline V gene has CDR1 SGHTA and CDR2 FQGTGA. V gave up 5 bases and J gave up 5 bases; unmatched junction bases: 14.

About this clonotype itself: A read error is possible here, since a much larger clone lies one base away. J is TRBJ2-5 and V is TRBV24-1, with D perhaps TRBD2 (6 bases). The CDR3 is 14 residues long. CDR1 is KGHDR, CDR2 SFDVKD, per germline. CDR3 loop: CATSRGGLQGTQYF. The CDR3 coding sequence is TGTGCCACCAGTAGAGGCGGACTACAAGGGACCCAGTACTTC.

This clonotype is judged medium-sized. The gene calls are TRBV29-1 and TRBJ1-2; D is ambiguous. The CDR3 extends over 12 amino acids. Germline-derived CDR1 and CDR2 are SQVTM and ANQGSEA. V was pared by 3 bases and J by 5 bases, with 10 bases between. The CDR3 DNA sequence: TGCAGCGTTGAGGTTCAGGTGTATGGCTACACCTTC. Translation: CSVEVQVYGYTF.